Below, one T cell receptor (beta chain) is given with its context. Its target is not known. The data belong to a study of cytomegalovirus exposure and HLA in healthy donors. This CDR3 is 16 amino acids long. Germline V gene lookup returns CDR1 MNHEY and CDR2 SMNVEV (reference sequence). Deletions cut 6 bases from V and 4 bases from J, with 19 bases between. Vbeta (60) and Jbeta (13) primers were used in the PCR. Sequencing used immunoSEQ multiplex PCR; TCRdb keeps in-frame clones, though not all of them. The sample has around 130,000 clones, 8.5% to 10% seen once; the top ten hold 4.5% to 7%. Study findings and constraints: Associated with HLA alleles at 0.05 false discovery rate in a later analysis were about 17,000 TCR beta sequences.

The TCR originated in a man aged 35 to 55 in good health and CMV-seronegative. Sequences were obtained from PBMCs. The chain carries TRBV27 and TRBJ2-1; D is possibly TRBD1 (7 bases). CDR3 nucleotides: TGTGCCAGCAGAGAGCCCCGGAGGGGGCGGTACAATGAGCAGTTCTTC. This translates into CASREPRRGRYNEQFF.